These 17 T cell receptor beta chains originate from one sample sequenced in a study of T cell responses to AZD1222 COVID-19 vaccine. The protocol was immunoSEQ multiplex PCR, while the TCRdb copy is restricted to in-frame clones and leaves out a portion. This table has some 140,000 clones, more than 85% appearing once. Source: peripheral blood, taken on day 0 of AZD1222 vaccination. These receptors were collected from an adult in good health.

The V and J genes are TRBV6-5 and TRBJ1-3, with D unclear. Germline V gene lookup returns CDR1 MNHEY and CDR2 SVGAGI. The CDR3 extends over 15 amino acids. Trimming removed 5 bases at V and 3 bases at J, with 14 bases between. As DNA, the CDR3 is TGTGCCAGCAGTCGCTCAAGGGTTAATGGAAACACCATATATTTT. It specifies CASSRSRVNGNTIYF.

The chain employs TRBV3-1 (or the pseudogene TRBV3-2) and TRBJ2-7; D gene unclear. This CDR3 has 12 amino acids. The germline V gene encodes CDR1 LGHDT and CDR2 YNNKEL (reference sequence). Trimming pared 4 bases from V and 7 bases from J, leaving 11 bases between. CDR3: CASSPRAGEQYF. The CDR3 DNA sequence: TGTGCCAGCAGCCCCCGGGCCGGTGAGCAGTACTTC.

V gene TRBV18 combines with J gene TRBJ2-5, with a tentative D call TRBD1 (5 bases). Per germline, CDR1 KGHSH and CDR2 LQKENI. CDR3 size: 13 residues. The V end lost 1 base, the J end lost 4 bases, and 7 bases lay between the germline ends. For the CDR3, the DNA is TGTGCCAGCTCACCACAGGGGCTAGAGACCCAGTACTTC. Protein: CASSPQGLETQYF.

In nucleotides, the CDR3 is TGCAGCGTGACAGATGCAACTAATGAAAAACTGTTTTTT. As protein: CSVTDATNEKLFF. The chain employs TRBV29-1 and TRBJ1-4; TRBD1 is a possible D gene (5 bases). V was trimmed by 6 bases and J by 0 bases, leaving 8 bases between them. Germline lookup yields CDR1 SQVTM and CDR2 ANQGSEA. The CDR3 extends over 13 amino acids.

V usage is TRBV18 and J usage is TRBJ2-7; the match to TRBD1 covers 9 bases. The CDR3 loop spans 16 amino acids. Per the germline V gene, CDR1 is KGHSH and CDR2 is LQKENI. Trimming took 0 bases from V and 4 from J; bases not matched to a gene: 7. The CDR3 loop is CASSPPPGQGFYEQYF. The CDR3 bases are TGTGCCAGCTCACCACCACCGGGACAGGGTTTTTACGAGCAGTACTTC.

This clone was seen just once. J is TRBJ2-7 and V is TRBV21-1; the table assigns TRBD1, which was not confirmed against the DNA. TRBV21-1 is a pseudogene segment. The CDR3 spans 12 residues. The chain's CDR3 is CASSKWPYEQYF. In DNA, the CDR3 is TGTGCCAGCAGCAAATGGCCCTACGAGCAGTACTTC.

The V call is TRBV5-1, the J call TRBJ2-1; D gene ambiguous. Germline V CDR1 and CDR2: SGHRS, YFSETQ. The CDR3 totals 12 residues. Trimming left V 4 bases short and J 5 bases short, with 7 bases between. The CDR3 DNA reads TGCGCCAGCAGCCCTACCAACAATGAGCAGTTCTTC. It codes for CASSPTNNEQFF. Looking up the rest from reference TRBV5-1 and TRBJ2-1 gives the full variable domain: KAGVTQTPRYLIKTRGQQVTLSCSPISGHRSVSWYQQTPGQGLQFLFEYFSETQRNKGNFPGRFSGRQFSNSRSEMNVSTLELGDSALYLCASSPTNNEQFFGPGTRLTVL.

The chain couples TRBV27 to TRBJ2-7, with D uncertain. Germline assignment: CDR1 MNHEY and CDR2 SMNVEV (reference sequence). The CDR3 sequence is 15 residues long. Trimming cost V 0 bases and J 2 bases, with 11 bases left between them. The CDR3 region is CASSLSSPRPYEQYF. The CDR3 DNA is TGTGCCAGCAGTTTATCGAGTCCTAGACCCTACGAGCAGTACTTC.

The chain links TRBV30 to TRBJ1-5, with D maybe TRBD1 (6 bases). This CDR3 region has 17 residues. CDR1 is GTSNPN and CDR2 is SVGIG in the germline V gene (reference sequence). Between the trimmed V and J ends, which lost 2 bases and 4 bases, there was a span of 21 bases. The CDR3 sequence is CAWSLGAGEPTNQPQHF. The CDR3 DNA follows: TGTGCCTGGAGTTTAGGGGCAGGGGAACCTACTAATCAGCCCCAGCATTTT. The full variable domain, with the rest looked up from reference TRBV30 and TRBJ1-5, is SQTIHQWPATLVQPVGSPLSLECTVEGTSNPNLYWYRQAAGRGLQLLFYSVGIGQISSEVPQNLSASRPQDRQFILSSKKLLLSDSGFYLCAWSLGAGEPTNQPQHFGDGTRLSIL.

The chain combines TRBV7-3 with TRBJ1-1; the match to TRBD1 covers 7 bases. Germline V gene sequence: CDR1 SGHTA, CDR2 FQGTGA. V lost 8 bases to trimming and J lost 4 bases; unmatched junction nucleotides: 10. This CDR3 contains 14 residues. CDR3 coding DNA: TGTGCCAGCCCCCAGAGGGGGCGGGGCACTGAAGCTTTCTTT. Translating gives CASPQRGRGTEAFF.

This chain joins TRBV2 and TRBJ1-1; maybe TRBD1 (6 bases). V was cut by 6 bases and J by 6 bases, with 14 bases left in between. This CDR3 contains 13 residues. Germline V lookup: CDR1 SNHLY, CDR2 FYNNEI. As DNA, the CDR3 is TGTGCCAGCAGCCTAGGGGGGTGGGCTGAAGCTTTCTTT. The encoded protein is CASSLGGWAEAFF.

V and J are TRBV4-1 and TRBJ2-4; TRBD1 or TRBD2 may be the D gene (5 bases each). Germline V lookup: CDR1 MGHRA, CDR2 YSYEKL. V lost 1 base, J lost 9 bases, and 25 bases lay in between. The length of the CDR3 is 18 residues. This CDR3 reads CASSQALSEGPIGSIQYF. The DNA for the CDR3 is TGCGCCAGCAGCCAAGCACTTAGCGAGGGACCCATCGGGTCCATTCAGTACTTC.

This clone came up once. This chain links TRBV7-2 with TRBJ1-4; tentative D call: TRBD1 (5 bases). The germline V and J ends were trimmed by 1 base and 5 bases, with 11 bases remaining between them. CDR1 SGHTA and CDR2 FQGNSA come from the germline V gene. The CDR3 consists of 15 residues. CDR3 in amino acids: CASSLVTGRNEKLFF. CDR3 DNA sequence: TGTGCCAGCAGCTTAGTAACAGGACGAAATGAAAAACTGTTTTTT. The full variable domain, completed using reference TRBV7-2 and TRBJ1-4, is GAGVSQSPSNKVTEKGKDVELRCDPISGHTALYWYRQSLGQGLEFLIYFQGNSAPDKSGLPSDRFSAERTGGSVSTLTIQRTQQEDSAVYLCASSLVTGRNEKLFFGSGTQLSVL.

J is TRBJ2-7 and V is TRBV15; D gene uncertain. The germline V gene has CDR1 LNHNV and CDR2 YYDKDF (reference sequence). The CDR3 is 14 amino acids. Trimming pared 1 base from V and 0 bases from J, leaving 7 bases between. CDR3 DNA sequence: TGTGCCACCAGCAGAGTTGCCAGCTCCTACGAGCAGTACTTC. Its protein is CATSRVASSYEQYF.

The gene calls are TRBV5-1 and TRBJ1-6; no clear D. CDR1 is SGHRS and CDR2 is YFSETQ in the germline V gene. The ends were cut back, 0 bases at V and 10 bases at J, with 11 bases in the middle. This CDR3 comprises 14 residues. This chain's CDR3 is CASSLEPGGSPLHF. The CDR3 DNA reads as TGCGCCAGCAGCTTGGAACCAGGAGGCTCACCCCTCCACTTT.

The chain has TRBV6-5 and TRBJ1-1; possible D gene TRBD1, 6 bases. CDR1 is MNHEY, CDR2 SVGAGI, per germline. Deletions cut 0 bases from V and 5 bases from J, with 16 bases between. CDR3 length: 16 residues. The CDR3: CASSYSMGGQRTEAFF. CDR3 nucleotide sequence: TGTGCCAGCAGTTACTCAATGGGGGGGCAAAGGACTGAAGCTTTCTTT.

The chain couples TRBV11-2 to TRBJ2-1; possibly TRBD2 for D (5 bases). The V gene's germline CDR1 is SGHAT and CDR2 FQNNGV. This CDR3 contains 18 residues. V lost 0 bases and J 0 bases, leaving 15 bases between the germline ends. Written as DNA, the CDR3 is TGTGCCAGCAGCTTAGATCTGACTGGCGCGGGCTCCTACAATGAGCAGTTCTTC. This codes for CASSLDLTGAGSYNEQFF.